Following are 10 T cell receptor beta chains from one sample sequenced in a study of OX40 agonist ivuxolimab in advanced cancers. Method: immunoSEQ multiplex PCR; TCRdb's copy keeps in-frame clones and lacks some. The table shows tens of thousands of clones, with approximately 86% occurring only once. The sample here was CD4+ or CD8+ T cells sorted from blood, taken in a trial of the OX40 agonist ivuxolimab. Receptors originate from an adult with an advanced solid tumor such as melanoma, head and neck, liver or kidney cancer.

This chain joins TRBV7-3 and TRBJ2-1; 7 bases match TRBD2. The CDR3 sequence is 14 residues long. Germline CDR1 SGHTA, CDR2 FQGTGA. J lost 8 bases, V lost 5 bases, and 9 bases had no gene match. Here the CDR3 reads CASSPTGGGDEQFF. CDR3 nucleotide sequence: TGTGCCAGCAGCCCCACGGGAGGTGGGGATGAGCAGTTCTTC.

The chain is built from TRBV28 and TRBJ1-1; D is ambiguous. V lost 3 bases, J lost 10 bases, and 9 bases lay in between. This CDR3 has 11 amino acids. The germline CDR1 and CDR2 sequences are MDHEN and SYDVKM. CDR3 region: CASSFNFIAFF. CDR3 DNA sequence: TGTGCCAGCAGTTTCAATTTCATAGCTTTCTTT.

The chain combines TRBV4-2 with TRBJ1-4; 10 nucleotides agree with TRBD1. Germline-derived CDR1 and CDR2 are LGHNA and YNFKEQ. J lost 8 bases, V lost 4 bases, and 10 bases had no gene match. The length of the CDR3 is 16 residues. The DNA of the CDR3 is TGTGCCAGCAGCCGGACTTCCGGGACAGGGGAAGAAAAACTGTTTTTT. Translating it yields CASSRTSGTGEEKLFF.

CDR3 sequence (DNA): TGCGCCAGCAGCTCCGGAAGAAGCAATGAGCAGTTCTTC. It is translated as CASSSGRSNEQFF. This sequence joins TRBV4-3 and TRBJ2-1, with D unresolved. V gave up 5 bases and J gave up 6 bases, with 11 bases separating them. Germline V gene sequence: CDR1 LGHNA, CDR2 YSLEER. The CDR3 covers 13 residues.

This clone has a handful of counts. This sequence joins TRBV9 and TRBJ2-1; no reliable D call. The germline gives CDR1 SGDLS, CDR2 YYNGEE. Trimming pared 5 bases from V and 2 bases from J, leaving 8 bases between. CDR3 length equals 13 residues. The CDR3 here is CASSGSTYNEQFF. CDR3 sequence (DNA): TGTGCCAGCAGTGGGTCGACCTACAATGAGCAGTTCTTC.

This chain links TRBV7-9 with TRBJ1-1; D might be TRBD1 (5 bases). CDR3 size: 13 residues. Germline CDR1 and CDR2: SEHNR and FQNEAQ (reference sequence). With 5 bases removed from V and 5 bases from J, the gap between germline ends came to 12 bases. This chain's CDR3 is CASSTQGETEAFF. CDR3 in DNA: TGTGCCAGCAGCACTCAGGGTGAGACTGAAGCTTTCTTT.

The V gene is TRBV7-7, the J gene TRBJ2-1; D tentatively fits TRBD1 or TRBD2 (6 bases each). CDR1 and CDR2 (germline): SSHAT, FNYEAQ (reference sequence). CDR3 length equals 15 residues. The V gene lost 2 bases and the J gene lost 8 bases, with 16 bases spanning the gap. The CDR3 nucleotides are TGTGCCAGCAGCTTACGGCAGGGGAGGCGGGATGAGCAGTTCTTC. Protein product: CASSLRQGRRDEQFF. Full variable domain (rest looked up from reference TRBV7-7 and TRBJ2-1): GAGVSQSPRYKVTKRGQDVTLRCDPISSHATLYWYQQALGQGPEFLTYFNYEAQPDKSGLPSDRFSAERPEGSISTLTIQRTEQRDSAMYRCASSLRQGRRDEQFFGPGTRLTVL.

This chain connects TRBV6-1 to TRBJ2-5; 9 nucleotides match TRBD2. Trimming at V came to 6 bases and at J to 7 bases, leaving 12 bases not matched to a gene. Germline V gene lookup returns CDR1 MNHNS and CDR2 SASEGT. This CDR3 comprises 15 residues. The CDR3 coding sequence is TGTGCCAGCAGAGTCAAGACTAGCGGTTACCTGACCCAGTACTTC. Encoded protein: CASRVKTSGYLTQYF.

This chain connects TRBV29-1 to TRBJ2-6, with D unresolved. Germline values: CDR1 SQVTM, CDR2 ANQGSEA. CDR3 size: 14 residues. V dropped 3 bases and J dropped 1 base, with 7 bases sitting between them. CDR3 nucleotide sequence: TGCAGCGTTGAGGCCGGTTCTGGGGCCAACGTCCTGACTTTC. It encodes CSVEAGSGANVLTF.

The count of this clone is one. The J gene is TRBJ2-7, the V gene TRBV20-1, with unresolved D. The germline V gene encodes CDR1 DFQATT and CDR2 SNEGSKA (reference sequence). V lost 6 bases and J lost 6, with 12 bases in between. This CDR3 is 11 amino acids long. Here the CDR3 DNA reads TGCAGTGCCCTTCCTAGTGGCGAGCAGTACTTC. Translation: CSALPSGEQYF.